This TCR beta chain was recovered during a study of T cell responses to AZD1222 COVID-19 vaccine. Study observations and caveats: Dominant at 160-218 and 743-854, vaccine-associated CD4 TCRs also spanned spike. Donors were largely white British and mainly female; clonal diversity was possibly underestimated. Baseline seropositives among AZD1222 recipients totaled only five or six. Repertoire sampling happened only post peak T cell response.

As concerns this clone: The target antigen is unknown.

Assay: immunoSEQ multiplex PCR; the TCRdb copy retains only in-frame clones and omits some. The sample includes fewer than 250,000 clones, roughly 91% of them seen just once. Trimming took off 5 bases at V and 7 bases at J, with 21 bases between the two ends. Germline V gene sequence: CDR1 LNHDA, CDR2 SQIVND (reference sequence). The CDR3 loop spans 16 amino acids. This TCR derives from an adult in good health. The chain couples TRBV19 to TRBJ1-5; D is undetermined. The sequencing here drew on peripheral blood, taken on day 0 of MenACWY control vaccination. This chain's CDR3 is CASSLRATEPHQPQHF. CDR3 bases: TGTGCCAGTAGTTTAAGGGCCACCGAACCCCACCAGCCCCAGCATTTT.